These 19 T cell receptor beta chains originate from one sample sequenced in a study of cytomegalovirus exposure and HLA in healthy donors. TCRdb keeps only in-frame clones here, not all; method: immunoSEQ multiplex PCR. The table shows over 150,000 clones, with 80% to 85% occurring only once. Sequenced input: PBMCs. All receptors derive from a woman aged 18 to 35 in good health and CMV-seropositive.

This chain uses TRBV6-1 with TRBJ2-7, with a weak D call TRBD2 (6 bases). V lost 9 bases to trimming and J lost 6 bases, with 18 bases between them. CDR3 size: 13 residues. The germline CDR1 and CDR2 sequences are MNHNS and SASEGT. DNA for the CDR3: TGTGCCAGTGAGGGACTTTCCCGCGCCGAGCAGTACTTC. It specifies CASEGLSRAEQYF.

The rearrangement joins TRBV5-1 to TRBJ2-3; TRBD2 agrees at 8 bases. The germline V gene encodes CDR1 SGHRS and CDR2 YFSETQ. The CDR3 extends over 15 amino acids. The trim removed 4 bases at V and 1 base at J, leaving 5 bases unmatched. CDR3 loop: CASSAGTSRTDTQYF. CDR3 nucleotides: TGCGCCAGCAGCGCCGGGACTAGTCGCACAGATACGCAGTATTTT.

The chain employs TRBV7-2 and TRBJ1-4; a weak D match, TRBD1 (6 bases). This CDR3 region has 16 residues. V lost 1 base and J lost 7, with 16 bases in between. The germline gives CDR1 SGHTA, CDR2 FQGNSA. The CDR3 protein is CASSLVAGQSGEKLFF. DNA of the CDR3: TGTGCCAGCAGCTTAGTAGCAGGACAGTCGGGTGAAAAACTGTTTTTT.

This clone appeared a single time. The chain uses TRBV18 and TRBJ1-2, with 12 bases fitting TRBD1. The J segment lost 0 bases and the V segment lost 4 bases, leaving 3 bases of the junction unmatched. The germline CDR1 and CDR2 sequences are KGHSH and LQKENI. The CDR3 totals 16 residues. CDR3 sequence (DNA): TGTGCCAGCTCACGGGACAGGGGGCGAACTAACTATGGCTACACCTTC. Its translation is CASSRDRGRTNYGYTF.

The chain carries TRBV19 and TRBJ2-7, with TRBD1 as a possible D gene (6 bases). The CDR3 loop spans 13 amino acids. CDR1 LNHDA and CDR2 SQIVND come from the germline V gene (reference sequence). The V end was cut by 6 bases, the J end by 7 bases, with 16 bases between. Here the CDR3 reads CASRNRVSREQYF. CDR3 DNA sequence: TGTGCCAGTAGGAACAGGGTCTCGAGGGAGCAGTACTTC.

The V gene is TRBV15, the J gene TRBJ1-5, with TRBD1 matching over 9 bases. The CDR3 runs 16 residues. The V segment lost 3 bases and the J segment 4 bases; nucleotides outside the gene matches: 7. Germline values: CDR1 LNHNV, CDR2 YYDKDF (reference sequence). The CDR3 here is CATSREQQGANQPQHF. CDR3 bases: TGTGCCACCAGCAGGGAGCAACAGGGGGCGAATCAGCCCCAGCATTTT.

Comments on this clone: This sample includes further DNA sequences coding for the same CDR3. J is TRBJ2-3 and V is TRBV5-4, with TRBD1 matching over 10 bases. CDR1 SGHNT and CDR2 YYREEE come from the germline V gene (reference sequence). V lost 0 bases to trimming and J lost 0 bases; unmatched junction nucleotides: 1. CDR3 length: 16 residues. The CDR3 loop reads CASSLGDRGSTDTQYF. The CDR3 DNA reads as TGTGCCAGCAGCTTGGGGGACAGGGGCAGCACAGATACGCAGTATTTT.

A few counts support this clone. The V call is TRBV7-9, the J call TRBJ2-5; no clear D. With 2 bases removed from V and 3 bases from J, the gap between germline ends came to 7 bases. The germline V gene encodes CDR1 SEHNR and CDR2 FQNEAQ (reference sequence). The CDR3 sequence is 13 residues long. The CDR3: CASSLLPEETQYF. CDR3 coding DNA: TGTGCCAGCAGCTTACTACCCGAAGAGACCCAGTACTTC.

The chain links TRBV7-2 to TRBJ2-1, with no clear D. The CDR3 is 14 residues long. The V gene lost 6 bases and the J gene lost 2 bases, with 11 bases spanning the gap. The V gene's germline CDR1 is SGHTA and CDR2 FQGNSA. CDR3 DNA sequence: TGTGCCAGCAGACACAAGTTACCCTACAATGAGCAGTTCTTC. This encodes CASRHKLPYNEQFF.

This clone came up once. The rearrangement links TRBV19 to TRBJ2-7, with 8 bases fitting TRBD1. Germline trimming cut 5 bases from V and 2 bases from J; bases unmatched to any gene: 11. CDR3 length: 16 amino acids. CDR1 is LNHDA and CDR2 is SQIVND in the germline V gene (reference sequence). The chain's CDR3 is CASSSQRGQAAYEQYF. The DNA of the CDR3 is TGTGCCAGTAGTTCTCAAAGGGGACAGGCCGCCTACGAGCAGTACTTC.

The chain recombines TRBV9 with TRBJ2-2; 14 bases match TRBD2. J gave up 0 bases and V 4 bases, and 8 bases lay outside the gene matches. From germline, CDR1 is SGDLS and CDR2 YYNGEE. The CDR3 covers 19 residues. The CDR3 sequence is CASSPRLAGGPTNTGELFF. The DNA for the CDR3 is TGTGCCAGCAGCCCACGACTAGCGGGGGGGCCTACGAACACCGGGGAGCTGTTTTTT.

This chain connects TRBV7-9 to TRBJ2-7, with D unresolved. The CDR3 runs 14 residues. Germline V gene lookup returns CDR1 SEHNR and CDR2 FQNEAQ (reference sequence). With 4 bases removed from V and 0 bases from J, the gap between germline ends came to 10 bases. Here the CDR3 DNA reads TGTGCCAGCAGCTCATCGAGGCTCTCCTACGAGCAGTACTTC. Amino acids: CASSSSRLSYEQYF.

This chain links TRBV6-1 with TRBJ2-7; possibly TRBD1 for D (5 bases). The CDR3 consists of 14 residues. The V end was cut by 4 bases, the J end by 2 bases, with 12 bases between. Germline V CDR1 and CDR2: MNHNS, SASEGT. The CDR3 DNA is TGTGCCAGCAGTGTTCTGACAGTTACCTACGAGCAGTACTTC. Translated: CASSVLTVTYEQYF.

The CDR3 DNA reads TGCGCCAGCAGCCAAACGCCAGGATCCACTGAAGCTTTCTTT. Translated: CASSQTPGSTEAFF. V usage is TRBV4-1 and J usage is TRBJ1-1; D is unclear. Germline V gene lookup returns CDR1 MGHRA and CDR2 YSYEKL. The CDR3 is 14 residues long. The V and J ends lost 2 bases and 4 bases respectively, with 11 bases between them.

The V gene is TRBV9, the J gene TRBJ1-1; 10 bases align to TRBD1. The ends lost 0 bases at V and 1 base at J; junction bases unmatched: 3. This CDR3 has 16 residues. Germline lookup yields CDR1 SGDLS and CDR2 YYNGEE. This CDR3 is CASSVDRDRGNTEAFF. CDR3 bases: TGTGCCAGCAGCGTAGACCGGGACAGGGGGAACACTGAAGCTTTCTTT.

The gene calls are TRBV4-3 and TRBJ2-7; 14 positions match TRBD2. There are 18 residues in the CDR3. CDR1 and CDR2 (germline): LGHNA, YSLEER. V was pared by 5 bases and J by 2 bases, with 11 bases of the junction left unmatched. The CDR3 coding sequence is TGCGCCAGCAGCTTACGACTAGCGGGGGGGCAATCAACCTACGAGCAGTACTTC. It specifies CASSLRLAGGQSTYEQYF.

The chain combines TRBV14 with TRBJ1-1; D is ambiguous. V lost 4 bases and J lost 5, with 11 bases in between. The CDR3 totals 13 residues. Germline V lookup: CDR1 SGHDN, CDR2 FVKESK. The CDR3 DNA follows: TGTGCCAGCAGCCCCGAGCGGAGGACTGAAGCTTTCTTT. Protein: CASSPERRTEAFF.

The gene calls are TRBV5-6 and TRBJ1-2; the match to TRBD1 covers 8 bases. Unmatched junction bases numbered 6, after V lost 0 bases and J lost 5 bases. The CDR3 length is 15 residues. Germline CDR1 and CDR2: SGHDT and YYEEEE. The CDR3 is CASSLVGQGQYGYTF. CDR3 nucleotide sequence: TGTGCCAGCAGCTTGGTTGGACAGGGACAGTATGGCTACACCTTC.

This sequence joins TRBV2 and TRBJ2-5; D is ambiguous. The CDR3 consists of 15 residues. Germline CDR1 is SNHLY and CDR2 is FYNNEI. V lost 2 bases, J lost 3 bases, and 13 bases lay in between. The CDR3 reads CASSETVVTEETQYF. The CDR3 coding sequence is TGTGCCAGCAGTGAAACAGTGGTGACCGAAGAGACCCAGTACTTC.